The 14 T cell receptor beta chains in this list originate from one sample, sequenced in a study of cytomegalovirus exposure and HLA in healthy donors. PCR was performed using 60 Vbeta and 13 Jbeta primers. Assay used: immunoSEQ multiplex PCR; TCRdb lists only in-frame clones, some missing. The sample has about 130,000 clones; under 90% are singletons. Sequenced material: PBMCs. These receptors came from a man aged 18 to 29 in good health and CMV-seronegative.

This CDR3 reads CASSATSGTTYGYTF. The CDR3 DNA sequence: TGTGCCAGCAGCGCAACCTCCGGGACAACATATGGCTACACCTTC. V gene TRBV4-2 combines with J gene TRBJ1-2; D perhaps matches TRBD1 (6 bases). The germline gives CDR1 LGHNA, CDR2 YNFKEQ. This CDR3 spans 15 amino acids. V was cut by 5 bases and J by 5 bases, with 18 bases left in between.

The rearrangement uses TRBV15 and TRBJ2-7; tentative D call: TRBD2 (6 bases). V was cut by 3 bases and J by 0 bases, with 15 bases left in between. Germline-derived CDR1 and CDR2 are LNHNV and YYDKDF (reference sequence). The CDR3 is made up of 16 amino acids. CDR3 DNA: TGTGCCACCAGCAGGGAGGGACCGAGGACCTCCTACGAGCAGTACTTC. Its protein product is CATSREGPRTSYEQYF.

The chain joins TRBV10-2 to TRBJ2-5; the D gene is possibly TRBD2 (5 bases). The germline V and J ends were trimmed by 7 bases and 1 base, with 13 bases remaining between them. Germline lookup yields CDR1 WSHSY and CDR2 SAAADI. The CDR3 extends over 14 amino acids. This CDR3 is CASTTRALQETQYF. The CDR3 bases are TGCGCCAGCACCACGCGGGCGCTCCAAGAGACCCAGTACTTC.

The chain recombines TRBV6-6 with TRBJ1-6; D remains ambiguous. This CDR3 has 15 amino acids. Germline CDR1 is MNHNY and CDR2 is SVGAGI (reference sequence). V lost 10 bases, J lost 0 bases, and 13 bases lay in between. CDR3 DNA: TGTGCCACCCATCCCCGGAGCTCCTATAATTCACCCCTCCACTTT. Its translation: CATHPRSSYNSPLHF.

The CDR3 sequence: CASSETGQLSSYNSPLHF. The CDR3 DNA sequence: TGTGCCAGCAGCGAAACGGGACAGCTTAGCTCCTATAATTCACCCCTCCACTTT. This sequence joins TRBV9 and TRBJ1-6, with TRBD1 matching over 7 bases. CDR3 size: 18 residues. CDR1 SGDLS and CDR2 YYNGEE come from the germline V gene. V shed 3 bases and J 0 bases; nucleotides not matched to a gene: 9.

The CDR3 spells CAISDIGESYEQYF. Here the CDR3 DNA reads TGTGCCATCAGTGATATAGGGGAATCCTACGAGCAGTACTTC. The chain couples TRBV10-3 to TRBJ2-7, with D possibly matching TRBD1 (5 bases). The CDR3 spans 14 residues. The germline CDR1 and CDR2 sequences are ENHRY and SYGVKD. Deletions cut 3 bases from V and 1 base from J, with 10 bases between.

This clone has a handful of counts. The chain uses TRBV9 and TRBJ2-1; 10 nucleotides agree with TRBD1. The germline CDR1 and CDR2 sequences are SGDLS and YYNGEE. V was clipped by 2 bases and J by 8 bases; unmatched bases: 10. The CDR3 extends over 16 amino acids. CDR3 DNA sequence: TGTGCCAGCAGCGTCGTACCGGGACAGGGGTGGGATGAGCAGTTCTTC. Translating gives CASSVVPGQGWDEQFF.

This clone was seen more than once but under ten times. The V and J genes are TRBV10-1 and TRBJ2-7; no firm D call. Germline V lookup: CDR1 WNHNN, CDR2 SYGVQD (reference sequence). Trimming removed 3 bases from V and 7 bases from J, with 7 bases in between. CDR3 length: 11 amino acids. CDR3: CASSESREQYF. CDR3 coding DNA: TGCGCCAGCAGTGAATCGAGGGAGCAGTACTTC.

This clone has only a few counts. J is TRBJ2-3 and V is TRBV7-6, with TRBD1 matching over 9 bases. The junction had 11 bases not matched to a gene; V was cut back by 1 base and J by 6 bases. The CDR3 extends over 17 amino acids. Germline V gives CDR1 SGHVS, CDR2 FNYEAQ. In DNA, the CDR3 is TGTGCCAGCAGCTTAGTGCGGGGACAGGGTATCTTCGATACGCAGTATTTT. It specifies CASSLVRGQGIFDTQYF. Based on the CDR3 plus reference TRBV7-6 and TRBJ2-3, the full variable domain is GAGVSQSPRYKVTKRGQDVALRCDPISGHVSLYWYRQALGQGPEFLTYFNYEAQQDKSGLPNDRFSAERPEGSISTLTIQRTEQRDSAMYRCASSLVRGQGIFDTQYFGPGTRLTVL.

Here the CDR3 reads CASSIEGVPNTEAFF. In nucleotides, the CDR3 is TGTGCCAGCAGCATAGAGGGGGTTCCGAACACTGAAGCTTTCTTT. The V gene is TRBV5-6, the J gene TRBJ1-1; possibly TRBD1 for D (6 bases). Germline V gives CDR1 SGHDT, CDR2 YYEEEE. V lost 4 bases to trimming and J lost 1 base, with 14 bases between them. There are 15 residues in the CDR3.

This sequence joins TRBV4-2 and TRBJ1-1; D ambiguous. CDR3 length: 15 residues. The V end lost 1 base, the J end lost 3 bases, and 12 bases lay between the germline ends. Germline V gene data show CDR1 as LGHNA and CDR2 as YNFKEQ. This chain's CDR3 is CASSQGTMEDTEAFF. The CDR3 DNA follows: TGTGCCAGCAGCCAAGGGACCATGGAGGACACTGAAGCTTTCTTT.

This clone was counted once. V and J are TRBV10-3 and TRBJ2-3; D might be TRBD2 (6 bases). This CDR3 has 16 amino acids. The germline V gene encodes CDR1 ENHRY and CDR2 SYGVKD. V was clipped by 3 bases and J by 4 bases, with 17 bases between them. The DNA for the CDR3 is TGTGCCATCAGTGAAAATCGACGGAGGGAGGCAGATACGCAGTATTTT. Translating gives CAISENRRREADTQYF.

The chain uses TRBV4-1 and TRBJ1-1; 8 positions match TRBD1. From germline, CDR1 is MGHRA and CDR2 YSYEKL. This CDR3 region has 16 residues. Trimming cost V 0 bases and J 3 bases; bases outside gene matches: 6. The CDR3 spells CASSQEGTGGDTEAFF. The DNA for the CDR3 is TGCGCCAGCAGCCAAGAGGGAACAGGGGGAGACACTGAAGCTTTCTTT.

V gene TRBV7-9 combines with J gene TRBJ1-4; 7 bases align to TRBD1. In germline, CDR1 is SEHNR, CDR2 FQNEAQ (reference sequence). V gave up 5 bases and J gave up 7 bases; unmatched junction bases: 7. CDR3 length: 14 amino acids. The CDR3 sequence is CASSLRGTAEKLFF. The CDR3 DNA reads TGTGCCAGCAGCCTCAGGGGGACTGCTGAAAAACTGTTTTTT.